This T cell receptor beta chain was found in a study of CD8 T cells in ankylosing spondylitis. Of note for this clonotype: The antigen is unknown.

There are 17 residues in the CDR3. Germline V lookup: CDR1 SEHNR, CDR2 FQNEAQ (reference sequence). The V and J ends lost 0 bases and 1 base respectively, with 14 bases between them. Notes on the study in general: Disease-linked clones reportedly showed significant enrichment in matched ankylosing spondylitis synovial fluid. Reactive arthritis synovial fluid and blood previously showed some of these motif variants. Characteristic, it appeared, of ankylosing spondylitis blood was a TCR beta motif of several highly homologous variants. Disease-linked clones bore a CD8+ phenotype, appearing relatively rarely in peripheral blood.

TCRdb reprocessed the 5' RACE reads with MiXCR, giving one entry per CDR3 protein. This sample has about 400,000 distinct CDR3 sequences; approximately 22% occur once, and the top ten carry about an eighth. The V call is TRBV7-9, the J call TRBJ2-3, with D possibly matching TRBD2 (6 bases). The clonotype comes from a male donor with ankylosing spondylitis or in good health (not recorded which). The specimen sequenced was blood, either unsorted or a sorted T cell fraction (not recorded which). The CDR3 DNA is TGTGCCAGCAGCTTAGCGCTGGAGGGATTTGGCACAGATACGCAGTATTTT. Translating gives CASSLALEGFGTDTQYF.